Below are 22 T cell receptor beta chains sequenced from a single sample in a study of shared clonotypes between healthy human individuals. Profiling relied on immunoSEQ multiplex PCR, and the TCRdb table lists in-frame clones only, not all of them. The table includes about 710,000 clones, roughly 72% detected once. The sequencing sample was made of memory CD4+ T cells sorted from blood. Noted subset: CD45RA-negative fraction. The origin of the receptors is a woman in her twenties or thirties in good health.

Of note for this clone: An end of the junction differs from the germline gene, which may be a read error. The chain carries TRBV20-1 and TRBJ1-1; D gene uncertain. The CDR3 consists of 11 residues. From germline, CDR1 is DFQATT and CDR2 SNEGSKA (reference sequence). Here the CDR3 reads CSANSGTEAFF. CDR3 bases: TGCAGCGCTAACAGTGGCACTGAAGCTTTCTTT.

In the case of this clone: This CDR3 is also generated by other DNA sequences in the sample. V usage is TRBV15 and J usage is TRBJ1-5, with 8 positions matching TRBD1. The V segment lost 0 bases and the J segment 6 bases; nucleotides outside the gene matches: 4. This CDR3 contains 15 residues. Germline V gene data show CDR1 as LNHNV and CDR2 as YYDKDF (reference sequence). As DNA, the CDR3 is TGTGCCACCAGCAGAGATCTGCAGGGGGCTCAGCCCCAGCATTTT. Encoded protein: CATSRDLQGAQPQHF.

The chain links TRBV5-1 to TRBJ2-1, with 8 bases aligning to TRBD2. This CDR3 contains 17 residues. Germline lookup yields CDR1 SGHRS and CDR2 YFSETQ. Trimming at V came to 2 bases and at J to 8 bases, leaving 15 bases not matched to a gene. The CDR3 protein is CASSLPTAGTSVDEQFF. The CDR3 coding sequence is TGCGCCAGCAGCTTACCTACTGCCGGGACTAGTGTGGATGAGCAGTTCTTC.

This rearrangement joins TRBV28 to TRBJ1-1, with unresolved D. Trimming took 7 bases from V and 2 from J, leaving 17 bases between them. The CDR3 extends over 15 amino acids. Germline loops: CDR1 MDHEN, CDR2 SYDVKM. The CDR3 DNA reads as TGTGCCAGCAATGAACCCGGAGGGCGTAACACTGAAGCTTTCTTT. It codes for CASNEPGGRNTEAFF.

The chain employs TRBV19 and TRBJ2-1; D remains ambiguous. V dropped 9 bases and J dropped 5 bases, with 11 bases sitting between them. The CDR3 is 12 residues long. CDR1 and CDR2 from the germline V gene are LNHDA and SQIVND (reference sequence). The CDR3 DNA reads TGTGCCAGCAATCAGCGAAACAATGAGCAGTTCTTC. Translation: CASNQRNNEQFF.

This clone was seen once. V and J are TRBV4-2 and TRBJ1-5; tentative D call: TRBD1 (5 bases). CDR1 and CDR2 from the germline V gene are LGHNA and YNFKEQ. Trimming took off 0 bases at V and 7 bases at J, with 16 bases between the two ends. This CDR3 is built from 16 residues. The CDR3 is CASSQDEGRERQPQHF. CDR3 nucleotides: TGTGCCAGCAGCCAAGATGAAGGCAGGGAAAGACAGCCCCAGCATTTT.

V and J are TRBV7-3 and TRBJ2-3, with 8 bases fitting TRBD2. The CDR3 totals 14 residues. V shed 2 bases, J shed 4 bases, and the junction held 2 bases outside the gene matches. Germline V gene lookup returns CDR1 SGHTA and CDR2 FQGTGA. The CDR3 bases are TGTGCCAGCAGCTTACTAGCGGGTGCAGATACGCAGTATTTT. This sequence encodes CASSLLAGADTQYF. Full variable domain (remainder filled in from reference TRBV7-3 and TRBJ2-3): GAGVSQTPSNKVTEKGKYVELRCDPISGHTALYWYRQSLGQGPEFLIYFQGTGAADDSGLPNDRFFAVRPEGSVSTLKIQRTERGDSAVYLCASSLLAGADTQYFGPGTRLTVL.

The chain uses TRBV28 and TRBJ1-5; D is possibly TRBD1 (6 bases). CDR1 is MDHEN and CDR2 is SYDVKM in the germline V gene. The CDR3 is 14 amino acids. The germline V and J ends were trimmed by 4 bases and 7 bases, with 14 bases remaining between them. This CDR3 reads CASSSRGGQQPQHF. Here the CDR3 DNA reads TGTGCCAGCAGTTCCCGGGGGGGGCAGCAGCCCCAGCATTTT.

The J gene is TRBJ2-3, the V gene TRBV6-5, with TRBD2 matching over 13 bases. This CDR3 comprises 14 residues. With V trimmed by 10 bases and J by 6 bases, 7 bases remained unmatched. The germline CDR1 and CDR2 sequences are MNHEY and SVGAGI. CDR3: CATRTSGRSDTQYF. Here the CDR3 DNA reads TGTGCCACCCGGACTAGCGGGAGATCGGATACGCAGTATTTT.

The gene calls are TRBV11-3 and TRBJ1-5; possibly TRBD1 for D (5 bases). Deletions cut 5 bases from V and 2 bases from J, with 16 bases between. Germline V gene sequence: CDR1 SGHNT, CDR2 YENEEA. The CDR3 covers 16 residues. The CDR3 DNA is TGTGCCAGCAGCGTCCGGGGGGGGATGGGCAATCAGCCCCAGCATTTT. Translation gives CASSVRGGMGNQPQHF.

This chain's CDR3 is CATSVQRGNNEQFF. CDR3 DNA: TGTGCCACCAGCGTCCAAAGAGGGAACAATGAGCAGTTCTTC. The chain recombines TRBV15 with TRBJ2-1, with TRBD2 as a possible D gene (5 bases). The CDR3 extends over 14 amino acids. V lost 5 bases to trimming and J lost 5 bases, with 13 bases between them. The germline CDR1 and CDR2 sequences are LNHNV and YYDKDF (reference sequence).

This chain joins TRBV6-5 and TRBJ1-2; D gene unclear. CDR1 is MNHEY, CDR2 SVGAGI, per germline. The CDR3 sequence is 14 residues long. V dropped 0 bases and J dropped 8 bases, with 13 bases sitting between them. The DNA of the CDR3 is TGTGCCAGCAGTTACTCAATGCGGGTCCGGGGCTACACCTTC. Amino acids: CASSYSMRVRGYTF.

This clone was picked up a small number of times. The rearrangement joins TRBV28 to TRBJ1-5, with a possible D match to TRBD1 (6 bases). The length of the CDR3 is 18 residues. Trimming pared 4 bases from V and 1 base from J, leaving 20 bases between. The V gene's germline CDR1 is MDHEN and CDR2 SYDVKM. CDR3 sequence: CASSSAGEVWRSNQPQHF. In nucleotides, the CDR3 is TGTGCCAGCAGTTCGGCAGGGGAGGTGTGGAGGAGCAATCAGCCCCAGCATTTT.

The chain is built from TRBV2 and TRBJ1-4; D is uncertain. This CDR3 spans 13 amino acids. V was shortened by 2 bases and J by 7 bases, with 8 bases between the two germline ends. Germline V CDR1 and CDR2: SNHLY, FYNNEI. Here the CDR3 DNA reads TGTGCCAGCAGTGAAAGGTTCCTTGAAAAACTGTTTTTT. Residues: CASSERFLEKLFF.

This chain joins TRBV5-4 and TRBJ2-5, with D possibly being TRBD1 or TRBD2 (6 bases each). This CDR3 has 15 amino acids. V was clipped by 4 bases and J by 7 bases, with 20 bases between them. From germline, CDR1 is SGHNT and CDR2 YYREEE (reference sequence). In DNA, the CDR3 is TGTGCCAGCAGCCCAGGGCCAACGGAGGGGGGGACCCAGTACTTC. It translates to CASSPGPTEGGTQYF.

This clone was detected once. The CDR3 DNA reads TGTGCCAGCAGTGGCCCGAGGGGACCACCCTACGAGCAGTACTTC. Translating it yields CASSGPRGPPYEQYF. The rearrangement links TRBV6-1 to TRBJ2-7; D may match TRBD1 or TRBD2 (5 bases each). Germline CDR1 is MNHNS and CDR2 is SASEGT. The CDR3 covers 15 residues. V was clipped by 4 bases and J by 2 bases, with 15 bases between them.

This clone showed up just once. V is TRBV7-6 and J is TRBJ2-3; unclear D gene. From germline, CDR1 is SGHVS and CDR2 FNYEAQ. This CDR3 is 17 amino acids long. Trimming removed 4 bases from V and 2 bases from J, with 19 bases in between. In DNA form, the CDR3 reads TGTGCCAGCAGCTGGGGTTCGGGTGGACGGCACACAGATACGCAGTATTTT. Translation: CASSWGSGGRHTDTQYF.

V usage is TRBV7-2 and J usage is TRBJ2-4, with unresolved D. The ends were cut back, 5 bases at V and 3 bases at J, with 11 bases in the middle. The CDR3 totals 14 residues. CDR1 is SGHTA, CDR2 FQGNSA, per germline. For the CDR3, the DNA is TGTGCCAGCAGCCCGTTGGGTGGCAAAAACATTCAGTACTTC. Its protein product is CASSPLGGKNIQYF.

The chain carries TRBV6-1 and TRBJ1-5; 8 bases line up with TRBD1. Trimming removed 0 bases from V and 7 bases from J; junction bases left unmatched: 5. CDR1 is MNHNS, CDR2 SASEGT, per germline. The CDR3 extends over 15 amino acids. The CDR3 region is CASSEADRVRQPQHF. CDR3 nucleotides: TGTGCCAGCAGTGAAGCGGACAGGGTCCGGCAGCCCCAGCATTTT.

The chain joins TRBV18 to TRBJ2-1, with 7 bases fitting TRBD2. The CDR3 runs to 16 residues. Trimming took 3 bases from V and 0 from J; bases not matched to a gene: 5. The germline V gene has CDR1 KGHSH and CDR2 LQKENI. The CDR3 DNA follows: TGTGCCAGCTCACCGAATCCGGGGGGCTCCTACAATGAGCAGTTCTTC. This translates into CASSPNPGGSYNEQFF.

The chain is built from TRBV19 and TRBJ1-3; no definite D call. This CDR3 comprises 15 residues. V lost 3 bases, J lost 2 bases, and 11 bases lay in between. From germline, CDR1 is LNHDA and CDR2 SQIVND (reference sequence). This CDR3 is CASSIRAGTGNTIYF. In DNA, the CDR3 is TGTGCCAGTAGTATTCGGGCCGGGACTGGAAACACCATATATTTT.

This clone was counted only a few times. This chain connects TRBV5-1 to TRBJ2-5; no clear D gene. Germline V gene lookup returns CDR1 SGHRS and CDR2 YFSETQ. The V gene lost 1 base and the J gene lost 5 bases, with 9 bases spanning the gap. The CDR3 has 13 residues. The CDR3 sequence is CASSLQADETQYF. In DNA, the CDR3 is TGCGCCAGCAGCTTGCAGGCGGATGAGACCCAGTACTTC.